The 11 T cell receptor beta chains below all came from one sample that was sequenced in a study of T cell responses to AZD1222 COVID-19 vaccine. The repertoire was sequenced with immunoSEQ multiplex PCR; TCRdb's copy has only in-frame clones and lacks some. Here the sample spans 100,000 to 150,000 clones, approximately 85% being singletons. This sample comprised peripheral blood, obtained 28 days after the second AZD1222 dose. The source is an adult who received the AZD1222 COVID-19 vaccine.

This clone was detected only once. The chain recombines TRBV5-1 with TRBJ2-1, with D tentatively TRBD1 (6 bases). Germline lookup yields CDR1 SGHRS and CDR2 YFSETQ. The length of the CDR3 is 15 residues. V lost 4 bases to trimming and J lost 0 bases, with 11 bases between them. The CDR3 is CASSRGGSSYNEQFF. CDR3 coding DNA: TGCGCCAGCAGCAGAGGGGGTAGCTCCTACAATGAGCAGTTCTTC.

This clone appeared a single time. The J gene is TRBJ1-2, the V gene TRBV29-1; the D gene is possibly TRBD1 (6 bases). V was trimmed by 5 bases and J by 2 bases, leaving 12 bases between them. Germline loops: CDR1 SQVTM, CDR2 ANQGSEA. The length of the CDR3 is 13 residues. CDR3 residues: CSVTGSGNYGYTF. DNA of the CDR3: TGCAGCGTTACAGGGTCTGGCAACTATGGCTACACCTTC.

This CDR3 is CASSYLGDGYTF. For the CDR3, the DNA is TGTGCCAGCAGTTACTTGGGGGACGGCTACACCTTC. The chain uses TRBV6-2 or TRBV6-3 and TRBJ1-2; D perhaps matches TRBD1 (5 bases). Per germline, CDR1 MNHEY and CDR2 SVGEGT. The CDR3 has 12 amino acids. The V end lost 1 base, the J end lost 8 bases, and 8 bases lay between the germline ends.

This chain connects TRBV10-2 to TRBJ1-1; D is unclear. Per germline, CDR1 WSHSY and CDR2 SAAADI. Trimming removed 4 bases from V and 1 base from J, with 1 base in between. CDR3 length: 11 residues. CDR3 sequence (DNA): TGCGCCAGCAGTGGGAACACTGAAGCTTTCTTT. Its translation is CASSGNTEAFF.

This clone was seen many times. The chain has TRBV28 and TRBJ2-7; weak D call: TRBD1 (8 bases). This CDR3 region has 13 residues. Trimming removed 5 bases at V and 3 bases at J, with 11 bases between. CDR1 is MDHEN and CDR2 is SYDVKM in the germline V gene. This CDR3 is CASSTGGVYEQYF. In DNA form, the CDR3 reads TGTGCCAGCAGTACAGGGGGGGTCTACGAGCAGTACTTC.

This rearrangement joins TRBV28 to TRBJ2-2; 7 nucleotides agree with TRBD2. CDR3 length equals 14 residues. With 4 bases clipped from V and 7 bases from J, the junction kept 6 bases outside the gene matches. Germline loops: CDR1 MDHEN, CDR2 SYDVKM. CDR3 nucleotide sequence: TGTGCCAGCAGTTGGGGAGGGGCCGGCGGGGAGCTGTTTTTT. Translation: CASSWGGAGGELFF.

The rearrangement uses TRBV14 and TRBJ1-3; D is ambiguous. The germline gives CDR1 SGHDN, CDR2 FVKESK. The V end was cut by 0 bases, the J end by 4 bases, with 10 bases between. The CDR3 has 15 amino acids. Here the CDR3 reads CASSQDQSVGNTIYF. In DNA, the CDR3 is TGTGCCAGCAGCCAAGATCAGTCCGTAGGAAACACCATATATTTT.

The CDR3 bases are TGTGCCAGCAGTCCAGCCGACGGGGGACTTAATGAAAAACTGTTTTTT. Protein sequence: CASSPADGGLNEKLFF. The chain joins TRBV27 to TRBJ1-4; D might be TRBD1 (5 bases). From germline, CDR1 is MNHEY and CDR2 SMNVEV (reference sequence). Trimming shortened V by 5 bases and J by 4 bases, and 17 bases separated the two germline ends. The CDR3 runs 16 residues.

The chain carries TRBV6-1 and TRBJ1-3; D is perhaps TRBD1 (6 bases). Looked up from germline, CDR1 is MNHNS and CDR2 is SASEGT. V was clipped by 2 bases and J by 0 bases, with 14 bases between them. The CDR3 covers 17 residues. The CDR3 region has the DNA TGTGCCAGCAGTGAAAGACAGGCCCAGATCTCTGGAAACACCATATATTTT. Translating it yields CASSERQAQISGNTIYF.

The V gene is TRBV10-3, the J gene TRBJ1-2; no reliable D call. This CDR3 has 12 residues. The V end lost 8 bases, the J end lost 7 bases, and 14 bases lay between the germline ends. CDR1 ENHRY and CDR2 SYGVKD come from the germline V gene. This CDR3 is CAISPQVGGYTF. CDR3 sequence (DNA): TGTGCCATCTCACCCCAGGTGGGTGGCTACACCTTC.

This clone has more than one count but fewer than ten. The rearrangement links TRBV7-2 to TRBJ1-1; tentative D call: TRBD1 (6 bases). Trimming stripped 1 base from V and 10 bases from J, with 10 bases between. This CDR3 region has 12 residues. Germline V lookup: CDR1 SGHTA, CDR2 FQGNSA. Written as DNA, the CDR3 is TGTGCCAGCAGCTTAGTGGCGGGGGCAGCTTTCTTT. Translating it yields CASSLVAGAAFF. The variable domain in full, completed from reference TRBV7-2 and TRBJ1-1, reads GAGVSQSPSNKVTEKGKDVELRCDPISGHTALYWYRQSLGQGLEFLIYFQGNSAPDKSGLPSDRFSAERTGGSVSTLTIQRTQQEDSAVYLCASSLVAGAAFFGQGTRLTVV.